What follows are 27 T cell receptor beta chains derived from one specimen sequenced in a study of shared clonotypes between healthy human individuals. Produced via immunoSEQ multiplex PCR; TCRdb's table is partial and in-frame only. The table lists a few million clones, roughly nine tenths of them singletons, with 0.13% to 0.15% in the top ten. The sequencing sample was made of naive CD4+ T cells sorted from blood. Sample subset: CD45RA+ positively selected. The receptors come from a young man in good health.

J is TRBJ1-1 and V is TRBV2; D remains ambiguous. CDR1 and CDR2 from the germline V gene are SNHLY and FYNNEI. The CDR3 has 12 residues. Trimming shortened V by 8 bases and J by 11 bases, and 18 bases separated the two germline ends. DNA of the CDR3: TGTGCCAGCTCCGCCCAACGGGATCGGGCTTTCTTT. As protein: CASSAQRDRAFF.

The V call is TRBV28, the J call TRBJ1-1, with D tentatively TRBD1 (6 bases). The CDR3 extends over 14 amino acids. Trimming stripped 7 bases from V and 5 bases from J, with 17 bases between. Germline CDR1 is MDHEN and CDR2 is SYDVKM. The CDR3 bases are TGTGCCAGCATTCGGGGGGGGCTCGGAACTGAAGCTTTCTTT. This translates into CASIRGGLGTEAFF.

The chain couples TRBV5-1 to TRBJ2-2, with D hard to call. Germline V lookup: CDR1 SGHRS, CDR2 YFSETQ. The germline V and J ends were trimmed by 5 bases and 0 bases, with 23 bases remaining between them. This CDR3 is 19 amino acids long. CDR3 coding DNA: TGCGCCAGCAGGAAACTCTTATGGCTACAGACACCGAACACCGGGGAGCTGTTTTTT. Translation: CASRKLLWLQTPNTGELFF. Combining the CDR3 with reference TRBV5-1 and TRBJ2-2 gives the whole variable domain KAGVTQTPRYLIKTRGQQVTLSCSPISGHRSVSWYQQTPGQGLQFLFEYFSETQRNKGNFPGRFSGRQFSNSRSEMNVSTLELGDSALYLCASRKLLWLQTPNTGELFFGEGSRLTVL.

This chain links TRBV4-3 with TRBJ2-5; 8 bases are shared with TRBD2. From germline, CDR1 is LGHNA and CDR2 YSLEER. The V and J ends lost 1 base and 5 bases, in that order; junction bases with no gene match: 6. The CDR3 loop spans 15 amino acids. CDR3 residues: CASSQVKSGGETQYF. The CDR3 nucleotides are TGCGCCAGCAGCCAAGTTAAGTCGGGGGGGGAGACCCAGTACTTC.

This rearrangement joins TRBV6-5 to TRBJ1-2, with a weak D call TRBD1 (5 bases). CDR1 is MNHEY and CDR2 is SVGAGI in the germline V gene. V lost 6 bases, J lost 4 bases, and 18 bases lay in between. The CDR3 contains 15 residues. This CDR3 reads CASSPSYGGPYGYTF. CDR3 nucleotide sequence: TGTGCCAGCAGCCCCTCGTATGGGGGTCCCTATGGCTACACCTTC.

The V gene is TRBV7-2, the J gene TRBJ2-1; 7 bases fit TRBD2. There are 13 residues in the CDR3. Germline V gives CDR1 SGHTA, CDR2 FQGNSA. The V gene end was trimmed by 9 bases and the J gene end by 4 bases; junction bases not matched to a gene: 6. The CDR3 here is CASASGSYNEQFF. DNA of the CDR3: TGTGCCAGTGCTAGCGGAAGTTACAATGAGCAGTTCTTC.

The chain links TRBV29-1 to TRBJ2-2; D is unclear. V gave up 3 bases and J gave up 2 bases, with 7 bases separating them. This CDR3 is 13 amino acids long. From germline, CDR1 is SQVTM and CDR2 ANQGSEA. The CDR3, as DNA: TGCAGCGTTGAGAGCCTCAACACCGGGGAGCTGTTTTTT. The encoded protein is CSVESLNTGELFF.

This rearrangement joins TRBV30 to TRBJ1-1; D gene ambiguous. The CDR3 sequence is 14 residues long. The germline V gene has CDR1 GTSNPN and CDR2 SVGIG (reference sequence). V was clipped by 0 bases and J by 7 bases, with 15 bases between them. CDR3 region: CAWSVTRYVNEAFF. DNA for the CDR3: TGTGCCTGGAGTGTAACCAGGTACGTGAATGAAGCTTTCTTT.

The CDR3 DNA sequence: TGTGCCAGAAGCTTAGAGGAGGTAGGGGGCAGCTCCTACAATGAGCAGTTCTTC. This encodes CARSLEEVGGSSYNEQFF. The chain has TRBV7-5 and TRBJ2-1; the table gives TRBD1 as D, unverified against the DNA. TRBV7-5 is a documented pseudogene. The CDR3 covers 18 residues.

Of note for this clone: Other DNA sequences in this sample translate to the same CDR3. The chain joins TRBV18 to TRBJ1-6; D call uncertain. V dropped 3 bases and J dropped 4 bases, with 7 bases sitting between them. This CDR3 contains 14 residues. Germline CDR1 and CDR2: KGHSH and LQKENI. CDR3 residues: CASSPDGYNSPLHF. The CDR3 nucleotides are TGTGCCAGCTCACCCGACGGATATAATTCACCCCTCCACTTT.

The gene calls are TRBV19 and TRBJ2-1; 8 bases map to TRBD1. The J segment lost 3 bases and the V segment lost 1 base, leaving 8 bases of the junction unmatched. Germline V gene lookup returns CDR1 LNHDA and CDR2 SQIVND (reference sequence). The CDR3 contains 17 residues. This chain's CDR3 is CASSIAQTGGRYNEQFF. CDR3 nucleotide sequence: TGTGCCAGTAGTATAGCCCAAACAGGGGGTCGCTACAATGAGCAGTTCTTC.

In its sample, this clone was seen a few times. The V and J genes are TRBV5-1 and TRBJ1-6; D unresolved. V gave up 0 bases and J gave up 11 bases, with 9 bases separating them. The CDR3 loop spans 13 amino acids. Germline V gives CDR1 SGHRS, CDR2 YFSETQ. CDR3 region: CASSLGSGPPLHF. As DNA, the CDR3 is TGCGCCAGCAGCTTGGGGTCAGGTCCACCCCTCCACTTT.

Comment on this clone: Other DNA sequences in this specimen translate into the identical CDR3. The CDR3 nucleotides are TGTGCCAGCAGCGAGGGGGAAGGCACAGATACGCAGTATTTT. It yields the protein CASSEGEGTDTQYF. V usage is TRBV9 and J usage is TRBJ2-3, with D possibly matching TRBD1 (6 bases). This CDR3 is built from 14 residues. V was trimmed by 3 bases and J by 1 base, leaving 9 bases between them. CDR1 and CDR2 (germline): SGDLS, YYNGEE.

The gene calls are TRBV5-4 and TRBJ2-5, with unresolved D. Germline assignment: CDR1 SGHNT and CDR2 YYREEE (reference sequence). The CDR3 covers 13 residues. V was trimmed by 4 bases and J by 5 bases, leaving 12 bases between them. Written as DNA, the CDR3 is TGTGCCAGCAGCCCAGACCCGGGTGAGACCCAGTACTTC. Amino acids: CASSPDPGETQYF.

V is TRBV5-5 and J is TRBJ1-2; 7 nucleotides line up with TRBD1. The CDR3 loop spans 17 amino acids. Germline CDR1 is SGHKS and CDR2 is YYEKEE (reference sequence). Unmatched junction bases numbered 16, after V lost 3 bases and J lost 5 bases. CDR3 nucleotides: TGTGCCAGCAGCTCGACCAGACCGGGACAGAGATTTTATGGCTACACCTTC. Its translation: CASSSTRPGQRFYGYTF.

V usage is TRBV5-1 and J usage is TRBJ2-2; a weak D match, TRBD2 (6 bases). The V gene's germline CDR1 is SGHRS and CDR2 YFSETQ. V was clipped by 4 bases and J by 0 bases, with 13 bases between them. The CDR3 totals 16 residues. The CDR3 region is CASSPRGLPNTGELFF. CDR3 DNA: TGCGCCAGCAGCCCGAGGGGACTCCCGAACACCGGGGAGCTGTTTTTT.

This chain joins TRBV2 and TRBJ2-2; D remains unclear. This CDR3 comprises 14 residues. Looked up from germline, CDR1 is SNHLY and CDR2 is FYNNEI. Trimming pared 1 base from V and 8 bases from J, leaving 11 bases between. CDR3 amino acids: CASSEVRVEGELFF. The DNA of the CDR3 is TGTGCCAGCAGTGAAGTTAGAGTCGAGGGGGAGCTGTTTTTT. The full variable domain, in which reference TRBV2 and TRBJ2-2 provide the parts outside the CDR3, is EPEVTQTPSHQVTQMGQEVILRCVPISNHLYFYWYRQILGQKVEFLVSFYNNEISEKSEIFDDQFSVERPDGSNFTLKIRSTKLEDSAMYFCASSEVRVEGELFFGEGSRLTVL.

The chain recombines TRBV6-1 with TRBJ1-5, with TRBD1 as a possible D gene (5 bases). V lost 4 bases, J lost 3 bases, and 22 bases lay in between. The CDR3 is 18 amino acids. Germline V gene sequence: CDR1 MNHNS, CDR2 SASEGT. Here the CDR3 reads CASSGKDRVGAYNQPQHF. The CDR3 bases are TGTGCCAGCAGTGGGAAGGATAGAGTAGGGGCATACAATCAGCCCCAGCATTTT.

The gene calls are TRBV5-6 and TRBJ2-5, with unresolved D. There are 13 residues in the CDR3. V lost 2 bases and J lost 2, with 7 bases in between. CDR1 SGHDT and CDR2 YYEEEE come from the germline V gene. Here the CDR3 DNA reads TGTGCCAGCAGCTTCCAATATCAAGAGACCCAGTACTTC. Protein: CASSFQYQETQYF.

Notes on this clone: Other DNA sequences in this specimen translate into the identical CDR3. This sequence joins TRBV9 and TRBJ2-5; D assignment may be TRBD1 or TRBD2 (5 bases each). Germline V gives CDR1 SGDLS, CDR2 YYNGEE. There are 14 residues in the CDR3. The V end lost 0 bases, the J end lost 5 bases, and 11 bases lay between the germline ends. CDR3 residues: CASSVGGAKETQYF. CDR3 bases: TGTGCCAGCAGCGTAGGAGGGGCCAAGGAGACCCAGTACTTC.

The genes are TRBV2 and TRBJ2-7; D gene unclear. With 6 bases removed from V and 8 bases from J, the gap between germline ends came to 23 bases. Germline loops: CDR1 SNHLY, CDR2 FYNNEI. The CDR3 has 15 residues. CDR3 amino acids: CASSLALTGGNKQYF. Here the CDR3 DNA reads TGTGCCAGCAGCCTGGCCCTAACGGGTGGGAATAAGCAGTACTTC.

This sequence joins TRBV25-1 and TRBJ2-7; weak D call: TRBD2 (6 bases). This CDR3 region has 14 residues. The V gene lost 10 bases and the J gene lost 0 bases, with 16 bases spanning the gap. CDR1 is MGHDK, CDR2 SYGVNS, per germline. This chain's CDR3 is CATVEAGNSYEQYF. The CDR3 nucleotides read TGTGCCACAGTAGAGGCGGGAAACTCCTACGAGCAGTACTTC.

The V and J genes are TRBV2 and TRBJ1-2; the D gene is possibly TRBD1 (6 bases). CDR3 length equals 16 residues. Trimming cost V 2 bases and J 1 base, with 14 bases left between them. Per the germline V gene, CDR1 is SNHLY and CDR2 is FYNNEI. The CDR3 DNA follows: TGTGCCAGCAGTGAACCGCGGGACACCAATAACTATGGCTACACCTTC. It codes for CASSEPRDTNNYGYTF.

The chain is built from TRBV5-6 and TRBJ2-5, with 10 bases fitting TRBD1. The CDR3 covers 14 residues. The germline CDR1 and CDR2 sequences are SGHDT and YYEEEE. V lost 5 bases and J lost 5; bases outside the gene matches: 6. The CDR3 DNA reads TGTGCCAGCAGTCAGGGACAGGGGTGGGAGACCCAGTACTTC. This gives the protein CASSQGQGWETQYF.

This sequence joins TRBV5-5 and TRBJ1-1, with D possibly matching TRBD1 (5 bases). The CDR3 spans 14 residues. Germline loops: CDR1 SGHKS, CDR2 YYEKEE (reference sequence). Deletions cut 4 bases from V and 4 bases from J, with 14 bases between. Written as DNA, the CDR3 is TGTGCCAGCAGCCTCCGGGACCTTATCACTGAAGCTTTCTTT. The encoded protein is CASSLRDLITEAFF. The full variable domain, in which reference TRBV5-5 and TRBJ1-1 provide the parts outside the CDR3, is DAGVTQSPTHLIKTRGQQVTLRCSPISGHKSVSWYQQVLGQGPQFIFQYYEKEERGRGNFPDRFSARQFPNYSSELNVNALLLGDSALYLCASSLRDLITEAFFGQGTRLTVV.

J is TRBJ2-7 and V is TRBV5-4; D uncertain. Germline CDR1 and CDR2: SGHNT and YYREEE (reference sequence). The ends were cut back, 1 base at V and 2 bases at J, with 13 bases in the middle. The CDR3 has 15 amino acids. The DNA of the CDR3 is TGTGCCAGCAGCTTGAGGTCGCTTGGCACCTACGAGCAGTACTTC. Protein sequence: CASSLRSLGTYEQYF.

The table lists this clone with a count of one. V gene TRBV27 combines with J gene TRBJ2-2, with D possibly TRBD2 on 6 matching bases. The CDR3 runs 16 residues. CDR1 MNHEY and CDR2 SMNVEV come from the germline V gene (reference sequence). V lost 0 bases to trimming and J lost 5 bases, with 13 bases between them. CDR3 DNA sequence: TGTGCCAGCAGTTTATCCCGCGGGGTGGGAACCGGGGAGCTGTTTTTT. This encodes CASSLSRGVGTGELFF.